This entry is about one T cell receptor beta chain. The CDR3 consists of 14 residues. With V trimmed by 2 bases and J by 3 bases, 2 bases remained unmatched. Germline loops: CDR1 MNHEY, CDR2 SMNVEV (reference sequence). This sample is drawn from a study of T cell changes during pregnancy in multiple sclerosis. The assay was immunoSEQ multiplex PCR, and TCRdb's table has in-frame clones only and misses some. The sample gives tens of thousands of clones, approximately 90% of which show up once; about 2.5% is in the top ten. This clonotype originated in a female donor with multiple sclerosis, enrolled in a pregnancy study. The chain uses TRBV27 and TRBJ1-2, with TRBD1 matching over 8 bases. The sample consisted of peripheral blood, taken in the first trimester of pregnancy. The CDR3, as DNA: TGTGCCAGCAGTTTAGACAGGGGTCACTATGGCTACACCTTC. Protein: CASSLDRGHYGYTF.